The 24 T cell receptor beta chains given below trace back to one sample, sequenced in a study of chemoradiotherapy in HPV16-positive cancers. The table came from immunoSEQ multiplex PCR; TCRdb's copy has only in-frame clones and leaves some out. The repertoire includes tens of thousands of clones, about 88% of them detected once, and 2.1% sits in the top ten. The sequencing here drew on blood, taken from a patient who underwent chemoradiotherapy. The receptors were sampled from a human donor with HPV-associated anogenital cancer.

V is TRBV7-9 and J is TRBJ2-3; D unresolved. This CDR3 is built from 11 residues. The V gene's germline CDR1 is SEHNR and CDR2 FQNEAQ (reference sequence). Trimming took off 5 bases at V and 2 bases at J, with 2 bases between the two ends. DNA of the CDR3: TGTGCCAGCAGCCTCACAGATACGCAGTATTTT. This codes for CASSLTDTQYF.

The V call is TRBV6-5, the J call TRBJ2-3, with D tentatively TRBD2 (5 bases). The CDR3 has 12 residues. The germline V gene has CDR1 MNHEY and CDR2 SVGAGI. V was shortened by 6 bases and J by 2 bases, with 6 bases between the two germline ends. The DNA of the CDR3 is TGTGCCAGCAGGGACTCCACAGATACGCAGTATTTT. Its translation is CASRDSTDTQYF.

The chain is built from TRBV5-6 and TRBJ1-2, with 8 positions matching TRBD1. This CDR3 contains 14 residues. V lost 2 bases to trimming and J lost 4 bases; unmatched junction nucleotides: 4. Germline V gives CDR1 SGHDT, CDR2 YYEEEE. CDR3 residues: CASSLGQGIYGYTF. The DNA of the CDR3 is TGTGCCAGCAGCTTAGGACAGGGTATCTATGGCTACACCTTC.

The chain has TRBV19 and TRBJ2-1; D ambiguous. Per the germline V gene, CDR1 is LNHDA and CDR2 is SQIVND (reference sequence). The V end was cut by 10 bases, the J end by 0 bases, with 16 bases between. This CDR3 is 15 amino acids long. CDR3 protein: CATTSRRSSYNEQFF. The CDR3 DNA sequence: TGTGCCACCACTTCACGCCGAAGCTCCTACAATGAGCAGTTCTTC.

The CDR3 DNA sequence: TGTGCCAGCAGCTGGGCAGGAGAGCAGTACTTC. It is translated as CASSWAGEQYF. The V call is TRBV11-2, the J call TRBJ2-5; no clear D gene. Germline assignment: CDR1 SGHAT and CDR2 FQNNGV. V lost 4 bases to trimming and J lost 11 bases, with 11 bases between them. This CDR3 is 11 amino acids long.

The rearrangement links TRBV5-1 to TRBJ2-7; 9 bases line up with TRBD1. This CDR3 has 19 amino acids. V lost 4 bases and J lost 0; bases outside the gene matches: 17. CDR1 is SGHRS and CDR2 is YFSETQ in the germline V gene. CDR3 DNA sequence: TGCGCCAGCAGCGATCCCCCGGGACAGGGCACTTACATCTCCTACGAGCAGTACTTC. Translated, it gives CASSDPPGQGTYISYEQYF.

This chain joins TRBV10-3 and TRBJ1-5; no firm D call. The germline V gene has CDR1 ENHRY and CDR2 SYGVKD. Trimming took 8 bases from V and 7 from J, leaving 21 bases between them. The CDR3 loop spans 15 amino acids. CDR3: CAISRNSLPGQPQHF. CDR3 sequence (DNA): TGTGCCATCTCGCGGAATAGTCTCCCCGGGCAGCCCCAGCATTTT.

This chain uses TRBV5-6 with TRBJ1-2, with 9 nucleotides matching TRBD1. V shed 0 bases, J shed 5 bases, and the junction held 5 bases outside the gene matches. The CDR3 is 15 residues long. Germline values: CDR1 SGHDT, CDR2 YYEEEE. CDR3 DNA sequence: TGTGCCAGCAGCTTGGAGGGACAGGGCCTTTATGGCTACACCTTC. Residues: CASSLEGQGLYGYTF.

In DNA form, the CDR3 reads TGTGCCAGCAGAGGGAACTATGGCTACACCTTC. Its protein product is CASRGNYGYTF. The chain joins TRBV2 to TRBJ1-2, with D unclear. Germline lookup yields CDR1 SNHLY and CDR2 FYNNEI. V lost 6 bases and J 2 bases, leaving 4 bases between the germline ends. The CDR3 is 11 amino acids. Together with reference TRBV2 and TRBJ1-2, the CDR3 gives the full variable domain: EPEVTQTPSHQVTQMGQEVILRCVPISNHLYFYWYRQILGQKVEFLVSFYNNEISEKSEIFDDQFSVERPDGSNFTLKIRSTKLEDSAMYFCASRGNYGYTFGSGTRLTVV.

The rearrangement links TRBV29-1 to TRBJ2-7; 8 bases fit TRBD1. Germline V gene data show CDR1 as SQVTM and CDR2 as ANQGSEA. CDR3 size: 13 residues. The V and J ends lost 4 bases and 0 bases, in that order; junction bases with no gene match: 2. In DNA form, the CDR3 reads TGCAGCGTTGGGGACAGGAGCTCCTACGAGCAGTACTTC. It specifies CSVGDRSSYEQYF.

This rearrangement joins TRBV18 to TRBJ1-2, with a possible D match to TRBD1 (5 bases). V was pared by 6 bases and J by 6 bases, with 14 bases between. Per the germline V gene, CDR1 is KGHSH and CDR2 is LQKENI. The CDR3 totals 13 residues. This CDR3 is CASSSGGADGYTF. The CDR3 nucleotides are TGTGCCAGCTCCTCGGGAGGGGCGGATGGCTACACCTTC.

The rearrangement joins TRBV2 to TRBJ2-1; D possibly corresponds to TRBD2 (6 bases). From germline, CDR1 is SNHLY and CDR2 FYNNEI. V was shortened by 7 bases and J by 5 bases, with 15 bases between the two germline ends. The CDR3 length is 14 residues. CDR3 protein: CASTPGATHNEQFF. The CDR3 DNA sequence: TGTGCCAGCACACCGGGAGCCACTCACAATGAGCAGTTCTTC.

The genes are TRBV4-1 and TRBJ2-5, with D perhaps matching TRBD2 (5 bases). The assigned J gene may be wrong: the sequence end matches TRBJ2-7 better. This CDR3 contains 14 residues. Germline V lookup: CDR1 MGHRA, CDR2 YSYEKL. CDR3 sequence: CASSHQAAVYEQYF. The CDR3 DNA follows: TGCGCCAGCAGCCACCAAGCGGCCGTCTACGAGCAGTACTTC.

This chain links TRBV6-1 with TRBJ2-5, with 8 bases identical to TRBD1. The CDR3 consists of 12 residues. Germline V gene lookup returns CDR1 MNHNS and CDR2 SASEGT. With 7 bases clipped from V and 3 bases from J, the junction kept 1 base outside the gene matches. DNA of the CDR3: TGTGCCAGCAAGACAGGGGAAGAGACCCAGTACTTC. Residues: CASKTGEETQYF.

CDR3: CASSESVSFYSNQPQHF. CDR3 nucleotides: TGTGCCAGCAGTGAATCGGTGTCGTTCTATAGCAATCAGCCCCAGCATTTT. This rearrangement joins TRBV6-1 to TRBJ1-5; D gene ambiguous. Germline V gene data show CDR1 as MNHNS and CDR2 as SASEGT. This CDR3 contains 17 residues. The V and J ends lost 2 bases and 0 bases respectively, with 14 bases between them.

This sequence joins TRBV18 and TRBJ2-5; 9 bases are shared with TRBD1. The CDR3 length is 16 residues. Germline CDR1 is KGHSH and CDR2 is LQKENI. Trimming cost V 3 bases and J 5 bases; bases outside gene matches: 10. The CDR3 region is CASSPRRTGERETQYF. Here the CDR3 DNA reads TGTGCCAGCTCACCTCGAAGGACAGGGGAAAGGGAGACCCAGTACTTC.

This clone occurred once. The V and J genes are TRBV4-2 and TRBJ1-2; D possibly corresponds to TRBD1 (5 bases). V gave up 0 bases and J gave up 3 bases, with 5 bases separating them. Per the germline V gene, CDR1 is LGHNA and CDR2 is YNFKEQ. The CDR3 consists of 13 residues. In nucleotides, the CDR3 is TGTGCCAGCAGCCAAGAGACAGACTATGGCTACACCTTC. The encoded protein is CASSQETDYGYTF.

The chain links TRBV11-2 to TRBJ2-7; D call uncertain. From germline, CDR1 is SGHAT and CDR2 FQNNGV. Trimming pared 5 bases from V and 0 bases from J, leaving 2 bases between. This CDR3 contains 11 residues. The DNA for the CDR3 is TGTGCCAGCAGCGTCTCCTACGAGCAGTACTTC. It encodes CASSVSYEQYF.

CDR3 DNA sequence: TGTGCCAGCCGGACAGGCGTGAAAGAAAAACTGTTTTTT. Its translation: CASRTGVKEKLFF. The chain links TRBV2 to TRBJ1-4, with 7 bases that match TRBD1. J gave up 8 bases and V 8 bases, and 8 bases lay outside the gene matches. CDR1 is SNHLY and CDR2 is FYNNEI in the germline V gene. The CDR3 loop spans 13 amino acids.

This clone was recorded a few times. The chain links TRBV4-2 to TRBJ1-6, with D perhaps matching TRBD1 (5 bases). Germline V gene sequence: CDR1 LGHNA, CDR2 YNFKEQ. The CDR3 loop spans 16 amino acids. Trimming removed 0 bases at V and 10 bases at J, with 16 bases between. The CDR3 nucleotides read TGTGCCAGCAGCCAAGAGGAGTGGCAGGGTTACTCACCCCTCCACTTT. This gives the protein CASSQEEWQGYSPLHF.

J is TRBJ1-2 and V is TRBV7-9, with TRBD1 matching over 8 bases. Trimming cost V 3 bases and J 8 bases; bases outside gene matches: 5. This CDR3 spans 13 amino acids. The V gene's germline CDR1 is SEHNR and CDR2 FQNEAQ (reference sequence). CDR3 loop: CASSLDRVYGYTF. The CDR3 DNA sequence: TGTGCCAGCAGCTTGGACAGGGTGTACGGCTACACCTTC.

The gene calls are TRBV7-2 and TRBJ2-2; D unclear. In germline, CDR1 is SGHTA, CDR2 FQGNSA. Trimming pared 3 bases from V and 6 bases from J, leaving 8 bases between. The CDR3 covers 13 residues. CDR3 nucleotide sequence: TGTGCCAGCAGCTTGCTTGAGGCCGGGGAGCTGTTTTTT. Translated, it gives CASSLLEAGELFF.

The sample holds one count of this clone. The chain recombines TRBV19 with TRBJ1-2; D ambiguous. Trimming took 4 bases from V and 5 from J, leaving 5 bases between them. The CDR3 spans 11 residues. From germline, CDR1 is LNHDA and CDR2 SQIVND (reference sequence). CDR3 coding DNA: TGTGCCAGTAGTAGAGGTTATGGCTACACCTTC. It is translated as CASSRGYGYTF.

This rearrangement joins TRBV14 to TRBJ2-3; D gene ambiguous. The CDR3 length is 14 residues. With 2 bases removed from V and 4 bases from J, the gap between germline ends came to 10 bases. Germline V gene sequence: CDR1 SGHDN, CDR2 FVKESK. Written as DNA, the CDR3 is TGTGCCAGCAGCCAACGCCGTCGCCCAGATACGCAGTATTTT. This codes for CASSQRRRPDTQYF. The whole variable domain, filled in from reference TRBV14 and TRBJ2-3, reads EAGVTQFPSHSVIEKGQTVTLRCDPISGHDNLYWYRRVMGKEIKFLLHFVKESKQDESGMPNNRFLAERTGGTYSTLKVQPAELEDSGVYFCASSQRRRPDTQYFGPGTRLTVL.